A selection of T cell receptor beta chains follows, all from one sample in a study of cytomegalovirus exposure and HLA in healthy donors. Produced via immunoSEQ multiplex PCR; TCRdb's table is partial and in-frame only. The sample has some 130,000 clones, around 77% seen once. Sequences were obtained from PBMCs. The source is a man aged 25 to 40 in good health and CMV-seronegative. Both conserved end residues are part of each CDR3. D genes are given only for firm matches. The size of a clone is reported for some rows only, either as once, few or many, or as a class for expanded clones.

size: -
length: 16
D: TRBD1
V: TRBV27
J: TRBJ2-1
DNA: TGTGCCAGCAGTTTGGTTAGGACAGGGACGAACAATGAGCAGTTCTTC
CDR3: CASSLVRTGTNNEQFF

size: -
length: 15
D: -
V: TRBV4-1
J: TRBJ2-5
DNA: TGCGCCAGCAGCCAAGACCAGGTGCCTAAAGGGGCCCAGTACTTC
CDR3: CASSQDQVPKGAQYF

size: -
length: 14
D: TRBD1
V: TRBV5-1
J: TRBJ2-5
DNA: TGCGCCAGCAGCACAAGACAGGGGGCCGAGACCCAGTACTTC
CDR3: CASSTRQGAETQYF

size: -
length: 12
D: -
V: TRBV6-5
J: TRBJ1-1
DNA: TGTGCCAGCAGTTATGAGTCGGGAGTCGCTTTCTTT
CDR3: CASSYESGVAFF

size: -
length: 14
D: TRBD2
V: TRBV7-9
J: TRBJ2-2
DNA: TGTGCCAGCAGCTTGGGAGGGCCCTCCGGGGAGCTGTTTTTT
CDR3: CASSLGGPSGELFF

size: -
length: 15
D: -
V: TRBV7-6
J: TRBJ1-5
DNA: TGTGCCAGCAGTTTAGTTCCAGGCCGCAATCAGCCCCAGCATTTT
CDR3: CASSLVPGRNQPQHF

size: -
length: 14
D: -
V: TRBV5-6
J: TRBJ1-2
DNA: TGTGCCAGCAGCTTGGAGCGGGCTTACTATGGCTACACCTTC
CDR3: CASSLERAYYGYTF

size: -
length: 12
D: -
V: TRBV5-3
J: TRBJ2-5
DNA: TGTGCCAGAAGCCGGAGGGTTGAGACCCAGTACTTC
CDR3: CARSRRVETQYF

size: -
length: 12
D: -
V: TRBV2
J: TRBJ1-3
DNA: TGTGCCAGCAACCGGGAGGGAAACACCATATATTTT
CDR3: CASNREGNTIYF

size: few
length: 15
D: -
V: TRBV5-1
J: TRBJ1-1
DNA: TGCGCCAGCAGCCCCAGGGTGGGGGGGGACACTGAAGCTTTCTTT
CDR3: CASSPRVGGDTEAFF

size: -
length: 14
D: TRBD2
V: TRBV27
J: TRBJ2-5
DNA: TGTGCCAGCAGTTTTAGCGGGAGTAAAGAGACCCAGTACTTC
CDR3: CASSFSGSKETQYF

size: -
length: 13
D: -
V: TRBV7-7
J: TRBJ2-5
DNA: TGTGCTAGCAGCTTAGAGGTTAGCGAGACCCAGTACTTC
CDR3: CASSLEVSETQYF

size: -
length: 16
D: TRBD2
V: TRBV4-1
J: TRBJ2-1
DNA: TGCGCCAGCAGCCAAGTTTCCGGGAGGGGATACAATGAGCAGTTCTTC
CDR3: CASSQVSGRGYNEQFF

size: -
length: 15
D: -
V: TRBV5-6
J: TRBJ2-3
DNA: TGTGCCAGCAGCACTTACAGGGCCCGCACAGATACGCAGTATTTT
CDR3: CASSTYRARTDTQYF

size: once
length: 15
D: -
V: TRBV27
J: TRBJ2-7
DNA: TGTGCCAGCAGTTCCGAGGGCGTATACTCCTACGAGCAGTACTTC
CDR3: CASSSEGVYSYEQYF

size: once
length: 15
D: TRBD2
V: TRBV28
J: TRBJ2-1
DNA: TGTGCCAGCAGCCCCGGGACTAGCGGGATCTATGAGCAGTTCTTC
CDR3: CASSPGTSGIYEQFF

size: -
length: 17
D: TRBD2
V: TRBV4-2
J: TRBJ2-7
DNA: TGTGCCAGCAGCCCCTCGTCTAGCGGGGAGAGCTCCTACGAGCAGTACTTC
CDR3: CASSPSSSGESSYEQYF

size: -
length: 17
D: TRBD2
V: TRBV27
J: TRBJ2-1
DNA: TGTGCCAGCAGTTTATCTAGCGGGAGGGCCCTCTGGGGTGAGCAGTTCTTC
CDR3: CASSLSSGRALWGEQFF

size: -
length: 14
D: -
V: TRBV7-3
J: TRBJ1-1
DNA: TGTGCCAGCAGCCTTAATACAGGGCACACTGAAGCTTTCTTT
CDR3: CASSLNTGHTEAFF

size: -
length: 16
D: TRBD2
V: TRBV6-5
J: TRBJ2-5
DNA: TGTGCCAGCAGTTACTCGGGAGGGGCGGTCCAAGAGACCCAGTACTTC
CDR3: CASSYSGGAVQETQYF

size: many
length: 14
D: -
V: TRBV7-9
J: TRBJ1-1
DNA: TGTGCCAGCAGTCCGACGACAGTCTACACTGAAGCTTTCTTT
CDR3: CASSPTTVYTEAFF

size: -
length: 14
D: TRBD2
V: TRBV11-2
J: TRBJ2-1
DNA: TGTGCCAGCAGCTTGAGCGGGAGGGCCGGTGAGCAGTTCTTC
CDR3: CASSLSGRAGEQFF

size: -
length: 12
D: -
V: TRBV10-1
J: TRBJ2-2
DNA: TGCGCCAGCAGTGCCTATTACGGGGAGCTGTTTTTT
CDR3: CASSAYYGELFF

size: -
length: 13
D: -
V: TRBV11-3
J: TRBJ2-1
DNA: TGTGCCAGCAGTCGACTCCCCGCCAATGAGCAGTTCTTC
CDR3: CASSRLPANEQFF

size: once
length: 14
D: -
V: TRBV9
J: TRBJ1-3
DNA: TGTGCCAGCAGCGTCAGTCTTATGGGAAACACCATATATTTT
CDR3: CASSVSLMGNTIYF

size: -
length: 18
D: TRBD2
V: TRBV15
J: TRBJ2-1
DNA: TGTGCCACCAGCAGGGCGGGGACCCCGGGACTAGCCTACAATGAGCAGTTCTTC
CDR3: CATSRAGTPGLAYNEQFF

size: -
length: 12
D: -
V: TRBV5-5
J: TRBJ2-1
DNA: TGTGCCAGCAGCTTGCAAGCTTTCGAGCAGTTCTTC
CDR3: CASSLQAFEQFF

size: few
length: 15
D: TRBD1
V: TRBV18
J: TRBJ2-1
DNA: TGTGCCAGCTCACCCCCGGGACAGGGATACAATGAGCAGTTCTTC
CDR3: CASSPPGQGYNEQFF

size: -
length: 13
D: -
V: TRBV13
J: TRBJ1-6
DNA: TGTGCCAGCAGCTCCGGGCAGGGTTCACCCCTCCACTTT
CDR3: CASSSGQGSPLHF

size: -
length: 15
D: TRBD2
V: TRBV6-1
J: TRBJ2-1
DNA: TGTGCCAGCAGCGAAACTAGCGGGAGCTACAATGAGCAGTTCTTC
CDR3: CASSETSGSYNEQFF

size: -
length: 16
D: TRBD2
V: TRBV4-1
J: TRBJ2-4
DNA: TGCGCCAGCAGCCAAGGAAGCGGGGTAGCCAAAAACATTCAGTACTTC
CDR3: CASSQGSGVAKNIQYF

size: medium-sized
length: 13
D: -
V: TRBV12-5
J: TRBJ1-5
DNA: TGTGCTAGTGGTTTGGACCCGGGGTGGCCCCAGCATTTT
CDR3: CASGLDPGWPQHF

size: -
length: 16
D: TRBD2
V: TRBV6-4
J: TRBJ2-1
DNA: TGTGCCAGCAGTGGGCTAGCGGGAGTGAGGAACAATGAGCAGTTCTTC
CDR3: CASSGLAGVRNNEQFF

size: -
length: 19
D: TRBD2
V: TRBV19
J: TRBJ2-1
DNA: TGTGCCAGTAGTATCAGGGGTATCCGAGCGGGAGAAGGTTACAATGAGCAGTTCTTC
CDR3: CASSIRGIRAGEGYNEQFF

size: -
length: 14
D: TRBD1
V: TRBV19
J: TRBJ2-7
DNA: TGTGCCAGTACCGCGACAGGGGTTCCTTACGAGCAGTACTTC
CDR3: CASTATGVPYEQYF

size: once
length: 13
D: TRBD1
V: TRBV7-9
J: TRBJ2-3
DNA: TGTGCCAGCAGCGGTCAGGGGGCGGATACGCAGTATTTT
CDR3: CASSGQGADTQYF

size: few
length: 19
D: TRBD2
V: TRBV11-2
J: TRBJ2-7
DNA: TGTGCCAGCAGCTTATTTATGTCGTATCTACTAGCGGATTCCTACGAGCAGTACTTC
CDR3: CASSLFMSYLLADSYEQYF

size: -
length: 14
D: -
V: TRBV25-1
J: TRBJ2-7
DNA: TGTGCCAGCAGTGAGCCCGGGAGCTCCTACGAGCAGTACTTC
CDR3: CASSEPGSSYEQYF

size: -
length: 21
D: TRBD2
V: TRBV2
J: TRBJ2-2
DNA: TGTGCCAGCAGTGATAGGACGGCCGGGACTAGCGGGAGGGCGAACACCGGGGAGCTGTTTTTT
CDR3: CASSDRTAGTSGRANTGELFF

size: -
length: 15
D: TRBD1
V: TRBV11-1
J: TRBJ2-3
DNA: TGTGCCAGCAGCTTAGGGACAGGGGCCACAGATACGCAGTATTTT
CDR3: CASSLGTGATDTQYF

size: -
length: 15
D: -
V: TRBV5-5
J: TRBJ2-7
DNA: TGTGCCAGCAGCTTGGCCGTCAGGGTTAAGTACGAGCAGTACTTC
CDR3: CASSLAVRVKYEQYF

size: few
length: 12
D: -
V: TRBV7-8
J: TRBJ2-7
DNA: TGTGCCAGCAGCTCCGGTCTGGTAGAGCAGTACTTC
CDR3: CASSSGLVEQYF

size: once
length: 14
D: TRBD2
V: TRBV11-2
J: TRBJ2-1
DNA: TGTGCCAGCAGCCCGACTAGCCCGGGGAATGAGCAGTTCTTC
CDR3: CASSPTSPGNEQFF

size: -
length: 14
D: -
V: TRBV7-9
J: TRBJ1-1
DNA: TGTGCCACCCAGCAGGGATTTTCGAACACTGAAGCTTTCTTT
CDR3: CATQQGFSNTEAFF

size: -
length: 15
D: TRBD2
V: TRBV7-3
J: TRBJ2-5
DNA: TGTGCCAGCAGCTTAAGCGGGAGTGCCCAAGAGACCCAGTACTTC
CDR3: CASSLSGSAQETQYF

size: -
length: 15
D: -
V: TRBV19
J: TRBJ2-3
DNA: TGTGCCAGTTGGGCGGCGGGATCGGGCACAGATACGCAGTATTTT
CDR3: CASWAAGSGTDTQYF

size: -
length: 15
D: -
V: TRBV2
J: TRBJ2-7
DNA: TGTGCCAGCAGTGTAGGGGGAAAGAGTTCCTACGAGCAGTACTTC
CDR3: CASSVGGKSSYEQYF

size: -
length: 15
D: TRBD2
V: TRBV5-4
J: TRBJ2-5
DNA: TGTGCCAGCAGCGCGGGACTAGCGGGTGGAGAGACCCAGTACTTC
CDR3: CASSAGLAGGETQYF

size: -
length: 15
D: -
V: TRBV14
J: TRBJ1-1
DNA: TGTGCCAGCAGCCAAGATCCGGTCATGAACACTGAAGCTTTCTTT
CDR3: CASSQDPVMNTEAFF

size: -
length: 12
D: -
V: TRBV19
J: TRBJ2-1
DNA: TGTGCCAGTAGCCCGACGGAGAATGAGCAGTTCTTC
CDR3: CASSPTENEQFF

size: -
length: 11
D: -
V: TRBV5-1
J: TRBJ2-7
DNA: TGCGCCAGCAGCTCTAACTACGAGCAGTACTTC
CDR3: CASSSNYEQYF

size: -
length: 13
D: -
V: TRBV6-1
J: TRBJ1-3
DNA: TGTGCCAGCAGGCCGGAGGGAGGAAACACCATATATTTT
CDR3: CASRPEGGNTIYF

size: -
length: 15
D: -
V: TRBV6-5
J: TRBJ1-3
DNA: TGTGCCAGCAGTTACTCACCAGGGCAAGGAAACACCATATATTTT
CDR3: CASSYSPGQGNTIYF

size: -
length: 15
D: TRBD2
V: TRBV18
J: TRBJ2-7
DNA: TGTGCCAGCTCAGGGACTAGCGGGAGCTCCTACGAGCAGTACTTC
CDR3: CASSGTSGSSYEQYF

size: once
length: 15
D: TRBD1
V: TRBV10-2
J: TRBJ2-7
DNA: TGCGCCAGCAGTAATACCGGGACAGGGGCCTACGAGCAGTACTTC
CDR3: CASSNTGTGAYEQYF